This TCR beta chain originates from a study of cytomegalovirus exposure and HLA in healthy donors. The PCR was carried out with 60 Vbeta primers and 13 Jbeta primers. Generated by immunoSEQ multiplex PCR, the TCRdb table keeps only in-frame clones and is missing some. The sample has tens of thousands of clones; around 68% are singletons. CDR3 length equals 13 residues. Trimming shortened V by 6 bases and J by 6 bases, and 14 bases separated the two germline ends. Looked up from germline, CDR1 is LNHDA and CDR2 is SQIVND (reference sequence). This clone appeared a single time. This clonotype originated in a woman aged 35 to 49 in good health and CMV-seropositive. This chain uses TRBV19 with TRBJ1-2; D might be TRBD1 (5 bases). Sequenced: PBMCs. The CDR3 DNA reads TGTGCCAGTAGGTCCGAGGGAGGGGATGGCTACACCTTC. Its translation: CASRSEGGDGYTF.